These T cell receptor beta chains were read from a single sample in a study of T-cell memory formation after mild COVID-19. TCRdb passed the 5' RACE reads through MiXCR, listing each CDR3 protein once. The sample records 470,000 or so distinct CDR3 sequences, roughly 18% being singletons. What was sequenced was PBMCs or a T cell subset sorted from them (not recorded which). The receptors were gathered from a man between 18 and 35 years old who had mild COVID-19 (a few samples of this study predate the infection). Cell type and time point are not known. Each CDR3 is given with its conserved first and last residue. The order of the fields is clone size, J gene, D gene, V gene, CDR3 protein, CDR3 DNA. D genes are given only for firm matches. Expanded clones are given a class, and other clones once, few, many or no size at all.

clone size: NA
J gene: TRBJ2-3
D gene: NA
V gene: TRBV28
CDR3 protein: CASSPVGLRPDTQYF
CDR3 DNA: TGTGCCAGCAGCCCCGTGGGCCTTCGGCCAGATACGCAGTATTTT

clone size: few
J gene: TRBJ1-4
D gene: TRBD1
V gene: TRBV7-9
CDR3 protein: CASSPRTGPDEKLFF
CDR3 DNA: TGTGCCAGCAGCCCAAGGACAGGGCCAGATGAAAAACTGTTTTTT

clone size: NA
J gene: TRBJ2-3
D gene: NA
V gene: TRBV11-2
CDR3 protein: CASSPYGATDTQYF
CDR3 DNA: TGTGCCAGCAGCCCGTATGGGGCCACAGATACGCAGTATTTT

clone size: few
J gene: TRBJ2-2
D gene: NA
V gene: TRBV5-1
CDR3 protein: CASSLVLGYANTGELFF
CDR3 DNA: TGCGCCAGCAGCTTGGTGTTAGGTTATGCGAACACCGGGGAGCTGTTTTTT

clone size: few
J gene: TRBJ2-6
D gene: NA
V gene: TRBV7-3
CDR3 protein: CASSWGAAGANVLTF
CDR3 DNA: TGTGCCAGCAGCTGGGGAGCCGCTGGGGCCAACGTCCTGACTTTC

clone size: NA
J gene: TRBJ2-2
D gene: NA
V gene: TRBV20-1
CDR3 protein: CSAREGVPGELFF
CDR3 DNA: TGCAGTGCTAGGGAAGGAGTCCCCGGGGAGCTGTTTTTT

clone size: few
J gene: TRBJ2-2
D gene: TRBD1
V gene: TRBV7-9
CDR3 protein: CASRRTGANTGELFF
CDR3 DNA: TGTGCCAGCAGACGGACAGGGGCGAACACCGGGGAGCTGTTTTTT

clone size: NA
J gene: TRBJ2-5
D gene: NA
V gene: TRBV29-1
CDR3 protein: CSVEWGAETQYF
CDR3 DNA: TGCAGCGTTGAATGGGGCGCGGAGACCCAGTACTTC

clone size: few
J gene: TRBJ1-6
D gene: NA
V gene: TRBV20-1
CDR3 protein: CSAEQSSYNSPLHF
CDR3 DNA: TGCAGTGCTGAACAGAGCTCCTATAATTCACCCCTCCACTTT

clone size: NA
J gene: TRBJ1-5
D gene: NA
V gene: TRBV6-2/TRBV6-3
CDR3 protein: CASSPGGGWSNQPQHF
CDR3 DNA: TGTGCCAGCAGTCCCGGGGGGGGCTGGAGCAATCAGCCCCAGCATTTT

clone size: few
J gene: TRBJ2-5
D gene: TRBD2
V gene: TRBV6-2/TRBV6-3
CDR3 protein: CASSYPGLAGEETQYF
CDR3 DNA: TGTGCCAGCAGTTACCCGGGACTAGCGGGGGAAGAGACCCAGTACTTC

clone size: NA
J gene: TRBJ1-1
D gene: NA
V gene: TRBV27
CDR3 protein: CASSLFPGGRWEAFF
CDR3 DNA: TGTGCCAGCAGTTTATTCCCCGGGGGGAGATGGGAAGCTTTCTTT

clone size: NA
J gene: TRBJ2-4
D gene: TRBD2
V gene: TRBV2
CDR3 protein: CASSEGSGGHLAKNIQYF
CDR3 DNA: TGTGCCAGCAGTGAAGGTAGCGGGGGGCACTTAGCCAAAAACATTCAGTACTTC

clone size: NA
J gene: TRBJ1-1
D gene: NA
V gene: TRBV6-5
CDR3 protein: CASSYATNIPSFF
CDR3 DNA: TGTGCCAGCAGTTACGCCACCAACATCCCCTCTTTCTTT

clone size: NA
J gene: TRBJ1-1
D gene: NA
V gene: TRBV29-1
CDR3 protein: CSPGGGSGAFF
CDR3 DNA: TGCAGCCCCGGTGGGGGTTCGGGGGCTTTCTTT

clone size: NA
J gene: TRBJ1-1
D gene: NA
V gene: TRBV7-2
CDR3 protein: CASSASGMAGTEAFF
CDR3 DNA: TGTGCCAGCAGCGCCTCAGGGATGGCGGGTACTGAAGCTTTCTTT